The source of this TCR beta chain is a study of T cell responses to AZD1222 COVID-19 vaccine (dated by TCRdb to about 2021). With respect to the entire study: A total of 230 to 250 trial participants underwent TCR sequencing, of whom more than 200 had received two doses of AZD1222 and 26 had received two doses of the MenACWY control vaccine. Trial participants were enrolled by age into subgroups of 18-55, 56-69 and 70-plus years, and around 150, 29 and 61 TCR-sequenced participants, respectively, were included in these subgroups.

The time point label, read with the paper, signifies: about 28 days (+/-7) after the second vaccine dose. Because spike-specific TCR depth and breadth did not differ between the two schedules, AZD1222 recipients who got a second dose at roughly 4 weeks were pooled with those who got a second dose at roughly 12 weeks. Samples from vaccinated people were obtained from the UK trials COV001 and COV002, which included a single-blind randomized controlled phase 2/3 trial of AZD1222 (ChAdOx1 nCoV-19) in healthy adults. Trial participant PBMC samples were collected at day 0 and day 28 after the second dose for TCRbeta chain sequencing. Study-level results and caveats: The vaccine-associated CD4 TCRs covered the entire spike protein, and the dominant responses fell in regions 160-218 and 743-854. After two AZD1222 doses, both the breadth and the depth of spike-specific TCRs were significantly higher than at day 0 and than in MenACWY recipients. Because no samples from the day 14 peak response were available, repertoires could be characterized only after the peak T cell response. Participants were mostly white British, with more females than males. The authors suggested clonal diversity may have been underestimated. Only six or seven AZD1222 recipients were SARS-CoV-2 seropositive at baseline, limiting conclusions about previously exposed vaccinees. Reportedly, almost half of the unique spike-specific TCRs recognized epitopes lying outside the regions that are mutated in the B.1.351 and B.1.1.7 variants. The 56-69-year group was small, and its depth increase did not reach significance, likely because of low power.

The CDR3, from cysteine to phenylalanine, totals 18 residues. Just CDR3 DNA is preserved here, 54 bases in frame from base 1. Clipping removes 1 base from V and 1 base from J, with 3 as the unmatched junction base count. CDR1 and CDR2 (SGHAT, FQNNGV) derive from the germline V gene. With regard to this clone: The antigen it recognizes is unknown. No base quality values were provided; no much bigger clone lies one nucleotide off.

The CDR3 regions of human TCRbeta chains were analyzed by immunosequencing. The paper's processing steps were these. TCRs in the repertoires were matched against a reference library of SARS-CoV-2-specific TCRs that had been generated with the MIRA antigen-specificity platform. Breadth was defined as the fraction of unique TCRs that were SARS-CoV-2-associated, and depth was defined as the fraction of total T cells that were SARS-CoV-2-associated. Using the MIRA data, each spike-specific TCR was mapped to the spike region that the TCR reacts to and placed in a CD4 or CD8 class. Log10-transformed breadth and depth values were compared by one-way ANOVA with Sidak's multiple comparisons tests. This is the immuneACCESS table as TCRdb keeps it, with only in-frame sequences that have V and J called. A part of the clones is gone; compared with another copy, unresolved V genes explain less than half, and the rest is unexplained. V and J calls and clone size follow that table, whereas D and trimming were derived from the DNA. This sample lists around 100,000 clones; 70% to 90% were detected once. In total, the top ten clones hold 9.5% to 13% of the sample.

The sequencing here drew on peripheral blood, taken 28 days after the second AZD1222 dose. The rearrangement combines TRBV11-2 with TRBJ2-3; TRBD2 agrees with 15 junctional bases. The receptor's source is an adult who received the AZD1222 COVID-19 vaccine. DNA sequence: TGTGCCAGCAGCTTAGCTCGGACTAGCGGGGGGGGCACAGATACGCAGTATTTT. It is translated as CASSLARTSGGGTDTQYF.